This T cell receptor (beta chain) derives from a study of T-cell reconstitution after alpha-beta-depleted transplantation in children. This CDR3 region has 13 residues. This clonotype was counted many times. A TCRbeta library incorporating unique molecular identifiers was prepared. TCRdb itself ran the PCR reads through MiXCR, one entry per CDR3 protein. The sample lists 400,000 to 500,000 distinct CDR3 sequences, approximately 10% seen once, with approximately 5% in the top ten. Here the sequenced sample was PBMCs from the stem cell graft donor, taken from the stem cell graft. This receptor was taken from a human donor who donated a stem cell graft to a child with acute myeloid leukemia. This chain uses TRBV21-1 with TRBJ2-7; TRBD1, the table's D call, lacks a check against the DNA. TRBV21-1 counts as a pseudogene. In DNA, the CDR3 is TGTGCCAGCAGAGGGGCGGAGGCCTACGAGCAGTACTTC. As protein: CASRGAEAYEQYF.